The 17 T cell receptor beta chains reported below all come from one sample, sequenced in a study of blood T cells in healthy people across ages. Then a second PCR, running roughly 7 to 11 cycles, was carried out with a sample-barcoded 5' primer and a J-beta primer mix. Each CDR3 protein is one row after TCRdb ran MiXCR on the 5' RACE reads. The sample has about 810,000 distinct CDR3 sequences, 30% to 45% seen once; the top ten hold roughly 13%. Material for sequencing was blood. The source is a young man in good health.

The rearrangement uses TRBV29-1 and TRBJ2-3; the D is unclear. Per germline, CDR1 SQVTM and CDR2 ANQGSEA. V was pared by 3 bases and J by 2 bases, with 12 bases between. The CDR3 sequence is 14 residues long. In DNA, the CDR3 is TGCAGCGTTGATTTGTACCTCCACACAGATACGCAGTATTTT. Its protein is CSVDLYLHTDTQYF.

This clonotype was detected a few times. The rearrangement links TRBV6-2 or TRBV6-3 to TRBJ1-5, with D unclear. CDR1 is MNHEY and CDR2 is SVGEGT in the germline V gene. The CDR3 is made up of 14 amino acids. Deletions cut 5 bases from V and 5 bases from J, with 13 bases between. The CDR3 sequence is CASSPATSYQPQHF. As DNA, the CDR3 is TGTGCCAGCAGTCCCGCGACAAGCTATCAGCCCCAGCATTTT.

The sample holds one count of this clonotype. This chain uses TRBV7-2 with TRBJ1-6; 7 bases are shared with TRBD1. V dropped 0 bases and J dropped 6; count of bases not matched to a gene: 8. The germline CDR1 and CDR2 sequences are SGHTA and FQGNSA. The CDR3 has 17 amino acids. The CDR3 region is CASSLARSRGFNSPLHF. The CDR3 DNA sequence: TGTGCCAGCAGCTTAGCGCGTAGCAGGGGGTTTAATTCACCCCTCCACTTT.

The genes are TRBV9 and TRBJ2-3, with 7 bases aligning to TRBD1. This CDR3 spans 15 amino acids. J lost 4 bases, V lost 3 bases, and 8 bases had no gene match. Per the germline V gene, CDR1 is SGDLS and CDR2 is YYNGEE. The CDR3 loop is CASSALTGWADTQYF. The CDR3 bases are TGTGCCAGCAGCGCCCTGACAGGGTGGGCAGATACGCAGTATTTT. Drawing the rest from reference TRBV9 and TRBJ2-3, the complete variable domain is DSGVTQTPKHLITATGQRVTLRCSPRSGDLSVYWYQQSLDQGLQFLIQYYNGEERAKGNILERFSAQQFPDLHSELNLSSLELGDSALYFCASSALTGWADTQYFGPGTRLTVL.

Ten or more counts support this clonotype. The rearrangement uses TRBV5-6 and TRBJ2-5; tentatively, D is TRBD1 (6 bases). Germline CDR1 SGHDT, CDR2 YYEEEE. This CDR3 spans 16 amino acids. Trimming removed 4 bases at V and 1 base at J, with 17 bases between. CDR3 sequence: CASSLPVRGIQETQYF. CDR3 nucleotides: TGTGCCAGCAGCCTCCCTGTTAGGGGGATCCAAGAGACCCAGTACTTC. Together with reference TRBV5-6 and TRBJ2-5, the CDR3 gives the full variable domain: DAGVTQSPTHLIKTRGQQVTLRCSPKSGHDTVSWYQQALGQGPQFIFQYYEEEERQRGNFPDRFSGHQFPNYSSELNVNALLLGDSALYLCASSLPVRGIQETQYFGPGTRLLVL.

This clonotype was detected ten times or more. This rearrangement joins TRBV6-6 to TRBJ1-6; TRBD1 might be the D (6 bases). Germline CDR1 MNHNY, CDR2 SVGAGI (reference sequence). Trimming removed 0 bases at V and 9 bases at J, with 12 bases between. The CDR3 runs 15 residues. For the CDR3, the DNA is TGTGCCAGCAGTTACTCGTCAGGGGTTGGTTCACCCCTCCACTTT. It yields the protein CASSYSSGVGSPLHF.

The CDR3 DNA follows: TGTGCCAGCAGCCCCACTAGCGGGAACAACACCGGGGAGCTGTTTTTT. It encodes CASSPTSGNNTGELFF. This chain connects TRBV4-2 to TRBJ2-2; 10 bases align to TRBD2. Germline loops: CDR1 LGHNA, CDR2 YNFKEQ. The ends lost 4 bases at V and 2 bases at J; junction bases unmatched: 4. CDR3 length equals 16 residues.

This rearrangement joins TRBV12-3 or TRBV12-4 to TRBJ2-3; D possibly uses TRBD1 or TRBD2 (5 bases each). This CDR3 is built from 15 residues. The V gene lost 1 base and the J gene lost 2 bases, with 10 bases spanning the gap. The DNA of the CDR3 is TGTGCCAGCAGTTTAGATAGGGGACCCACAGATACGCAGTATTTT. Translation: CASSLDRGPTDTQYF.

This clonotype was counted between two and nine times. V usage is TRBV30 and J usage is TRBJ2-3; D is tentatively TRBD1 or TRBD2 (5 bases each). Trimming cost V 8 bases and J 4 bases, with 19 bases left between them. CDR1 is GTSNPN, CDR2 SVGIG, per germline (reference sequence). CDR3 length: 14 amino acids. CDR3 region: CARGTLEGADTQYF. CDR3 DNA sequence: TGTGCCAGAGGGACGCTCGAAGGAGCAGATACGCAGTATTTT.

The V and J genes are TRBV20-1 and TRBJ1-4; D gene ambiguous. V was pared by 5 bases and J by 0 bases, with 10 bases between. The CDR3 runs to 14 residues. Germline V gives CDR1 DFQATT, CDR2 SNEGSKA (reference sequence). The DNA for the CDR3 is TGCAGTGCTTCCCGTCCTACAACTAATGAAAAACTGTTTTTT. It specifies CSASRPTTNEKLFF.

A word on this clonotype: This may come from a read error, since a much larger clone is one base off. This sequence joins TRBV12-3 or TRBV12-4 and TRBJ2-1, with D perhaps matching TRBD1 (5 bases). Trimming stripped 4 bases from V and 10 bases from J, with 14 bases between. The CDR3 runs to 13 residues. The chain's CDR3 is CASSSLQGDEQFF. CDR3 nucleotides: TGTGCCAGCAGTTCCCTCCAGGGCGACGAGCAGTTCTTC.

In this sample, this clonotype turned up many times. CDR3 in amino acids: CASSPEDGQLYGYTF. The CDR3 bases are TGTGCCAGCTCACCCGAAGATGGACAGCTCTATGGCTACACCTTC. The V call is TRBV18, the J call TRBJ1-2; possibly TRBD1 for D (6 bases). Germline assignment: CDR1 KGHSH and CDR2 LQKENI. This CDR3 is 15 amino acids long. V was pared by 3 bases and J by 4 bases, with 15 bases between.

This clonotype has a handful of counts. The genes are TRBV10-3 and TRBJ2-1; no definite D call. The J call could be wrong; TRBJ2-7 is a better fit for the DNA end. CDR1 and CDR2 from the germline V gene are ENHRY and SYGVKD. This CDR3 spans 16 amino acids. CDR3 in amino acids: CAISERSEPFYNEQYF. CDR3 DNA: TGTGCCATCAGTGAGAGGTCGGAGCCTTTCTACAATGAGCAGTACTTC.

This clonotype appeared a few times. The V gene is TRBV6-5, the J gene TRBJ1-1; maybe TRBD1 (6 bases). Trimming cost V 0 bases and J 3 bases, with 8 bases left between them. This CDR3 has 14 amino acids. CDR1 is MNHEY, CDR2 SVGAGI, per germline. CDR3 sequence reads: CASSYSSGDTEAFF. CDR3 coding DNA: TGTGCCAGCAGTTACTCCTCAGGGGACACTGAAGCTTTCTTT.

The chain carries TRBV4-3 and TRBJ2-1; D is unclear. CDR3 length equals 14 residues. CDR1 LGHNA and CDR2 YSLEER come from the germline V gene. Trimming removed 1 base at V and 5 bases at J, with 9 bases between. CDR3 in DNA: TGCGCCAGCAGCCAAGGGTCCGCCCACAATGAGCAGTTCTTC. This encodes CASSQGSAHNEQFF.

The chain couples TRBV4-1 to TRBJ2-7; 7 nucleotides line up with TRBD1. Trimming cost V 2 bases and J 0 bases; bases outside gene matches: 10. Germline CDR1 and CDR2: MGHRA and YSYEKL. The CDR3 spans 17 residues. CDR3 nucleotide sequence: TGCGCCAGCAGCCAATTTGAGGGCGCAGGGGGCTCCTACGAGCAGTACTTC. Translating it yields CASSQFEGAGGSYEQYF.

The chain has TRBV7-2 and TRBJ2-7; D is unclear. V lost 5 bases and J lost 7, with 15 bases in between. This CDR3 has 13 residues. Germline values: CDR1 SGHTA, CDR2 FQGNSA. The CDR3 DNA is TGTGCCAGCAGCGCCGCTAGGCTTAGGGAGCAGTACTTC. It translates to CASSAARLREQYF.